One T cell receptor (beta chain) is described in this entry. Germline CDR1 is SGDLS and CDR2 is YYNGEE. The V segment lost 4 bases and the J segment 4 bases; nucleotides outside the gene matches: 6. CDR3 length: 15 amino acids. Clones were sequenced by immunoSEQ multiplex PCR, and TCRdb holds only the in-frame ones, with some missing. This table holds approximately 37,000 clones, about 89% found once. The sample originates from a study of blood T cell repertoires in COVID-19. This TCR derives from an elderly man with active COVID-19. Specimen: peripheral blood. The genes are TRBV9 and TRBJ2-1, with TRBD1 identical over 9 bases. CDR3 bases: TGTGCCAGCAGCCTTGGACAGGGGATATACAATGAGCAGTTCTTC. It yields the protein CASSLGQGIYNEQFF.